Each of the 21 T cell receptor beta chains below was sequenced from the same sample in a study of cytomegalovirus exposure and HLA in healthy donors. The study ran its PCR with 60 Vbeta and 13 Jbeta primers. TCRdb's copy holds only in-frame clones and misses some; the assay was immunoSEQ multiplex PCR. The sample records some 150,000 clones, roughly 79% being singletons. Material for sequencing was PBMCs. These receptors all stem from a woman between 50 and 59 years old in good health and CMV-seronegative.

The V call is TRBV6-1, the J call TRBJ2-3; D perhaps matches TRBD2 (7 bases). The CDR3 runs 14 residues. Germline V gene lookup returns CDR1 MNHNS and CDR2 SASEGT. Trimming stripped 7 bases from V and 5 bases from J, with 16 bases between. As DNA, the CDR3 is TGTGCCAGCAAAAGTGGGGGGGCAGGAGATACGCAGTATTTT. It translates to CASKSGGAGDTQYF.

The V call is TRBV5-1, the J call TRBJ2-4; 9 bases match TRBD1. The CDR3 loop spans 14 amino acids. Germline V lookup: CDR1 SGHRS, CDR2 YFSETQ. V dropped 2 bases and J dropped 6; count of bases not matched to a gene: 3. The DNA for the CDR3 is TGCGCCAGCAGCTTTACAGGGGGCGGAAACATTCAGTACTTC. Residues: CASSFTGGGNIQYF.

The chain employs TRBV2 and TRBJ2-7, with D possibly being TRBD1 (5 bases). The CDR3 has 13 amino acids. CDR1 is SNHLY and CDR2 is FYNNEI in the germline V gene. The V gene lost 3 bases and the J gene lost 6 bases, with 12 bases spanning the gap. The CDR3 region has the DNA TGTGCCAGCAGTGAGTCAGGGCACGGCGAGCAGTACTTC. Its translation: CASSESGHGEQYF. The full variable domain, completed using reference TRBV2 and TRBJ2-7, is EPEVTQTPSHQVTQMGQEVILRCVPISNHLYFYWYRQILGQKVEFLVSFYNNEISEKSEIFDDQFSVERPDGSNFTLKIRSTKLEDSAMYFCASSESGHGEQYFGPGTRLTVT.

J is TRBJ1-1 and V is TRBV7-8; no reliable D call. Deletions cut 2 bases from V and 4 bases from J, with 8 bases between. The V gene's germline CDR1 is SGHVS and CDR2 FQNEAQ. The CDR3 totals 13 residues. The CDR3 here is CASSLTLRTEAFF. As DNA, the CDR3 is TGTGCCAGCAGCTTAACGTTGCGCACTGAAGCTTTCTTT.

J is TRBJ1-2 and V is TRBV19; weak D call: TRBD1 (6 bases). Trimming left V 0 bases short and J 7 bases short, with 15 bases between. Germline CDR1 reads LNHDA; CDR2 reads SQIVND (reference sequence). The CDR3 totals 15 residues. The CDR3 nucleotides are TGTGCCAGTAGTATAGATGTCAACAGGGAAACTGGCTACACCTTC. Translated: CASSIDVNRETGYTF. Looking up the rest from reference TRBV19 and TRBJ1-2 gives the full variable domain: DGGITQSPKYLFRKEGQNVTLSCEQNLNHDAMYWYRQDPGQGLRLIYYSQIVNDFQKGDIAEGYSVSREKKESFPLTVTSAQKNPTAFYLCASSIDVNRETGYTFGSGTRLTVV.

This rearrangement joins TRBV5-1 to TRBJ1-1; D may be TRBD1 (5 bases). V lost 1 base, J lost 0 bases, and 13 bases lay in between. Per the germline V gene, CDR1 is SGHRS and CDR2 is YFSETQ. This CDR3 has 16 residues. The CDR3 region is CASSLYGGTMNTEAFF. CDR3 in DNA: TGCGCCAGCAGCTTGTATGGGGGGACCATGAACACTGAAGCTTTCTTT.

The chain is built from TRBV30 and TRBJ1-1; TRBD1 might be the D (5 bases). The germline V gene has CDR1 GTSNPN and CDR2 SVGIG (reference sequence). Trimming shortened V by 2 bases and J by 8 bases, and 12 bases separated the two germline ends. The CDR3 runs 12 residues. CDR3 protein: CAWSYLTAEAFF. Written as DNA, the CDR3 is TGTGCCTGGAGTTACCTGACAGCAGAAGCTTTCTTT. Using reference TRBV30 and TRBJ1-1 for the parts outside the CDR3, the full variable domain is SQTIHQWPATLVQPVGSPLSLECTVEGTSNPNLYWYRQAAGRGLQLLFYSVGIGQISSEVPQNLSASRPQDRQFILSSKKLLLSDSGFYLCAWSYLTAEAFFGQGTRLTVV.

The chain links TRBV5-4 to TRBJ1-1; 12 bases are shared with TRBD1. Looked up from germline, CDR1 is SGHNT and CDR2 is YYREEE (reference sequence). The length of the CDR3 is 17 residues. The J segment lost 3 bases and the V segment lost 0 bases, leaving 6 bases of the junction unmatched. This CDR3 reads CASSLAGQGAQYTEAFF. DNA of the CDR3: TGTGCCAGCAGCTTGGCGGGACAGGGGGCGCAATACACTGAAGCTTTCTTT.

The rearrangement links TRBV5-1 to TRBJ1-3; 9 nucleotides agree with TRBD1. There are 15 residues in the CDR3. Per the germline V gene, CDR1 is SGHRS and CDR2 is YFSETQ. With V trimmed by 4 bases and J by 3 bases, 5 bases remained unmatched. The CDR3: CASSRRQGGGNTIYF. The CDR3 DNA follows: TGCGCCAGCAGCCGCCGACAGGGGGGTGGAAACACCATATATTTT.

This chain connects TRBV5-8 to TRBJ1-6; tentatively, D is TRBD1 (5 bases). CDR1 SGHTS and CDR2 YDEGEE come from the germline V gene. The CDR3 consists of 15 residues. Trimming removed 2 bases from V and 6 bases from J, with 12 bases in between. The CDR3 DNA sequence: TGTGCCAGCAGCTTCGGGGGATCTGCTAATTCACCCCTCCACTTT. This encodes CASSFGGSANSPLHF.

This sequence joins TRBV27 and TRBJ1-2; 10 bases agree with TRBD1. The CDR3 is 16 residues long. CDR1 and CDR2 (germline): MNHEY, SMNVEV (reference sequence). The trim removed 6 bases at V and 4 bases at J, leaving 11 bases unmatched. The CDR3 sequence: CASSQPWDRGIYGYTF. CDR3 coding DNA: TGTGCCAGCAGCCAACCCTGGGACAGGGGTATCTATGGCTACACCTTC.

The chain has TRBV13 and TRBJ1-2; D not resolved. Germline values: CDR1 PRHDT, CDR2 FYEKMQ (reference sequence). Trimming left V 1 base short and J 6 bases short, with 6 bases between. The CDR3 runs 12 residues. This CDR3 is CASSLVGNGYTF. The CDR3 nucleotides read TGTGCCAGCAGCTTAGTCGGTAATGGCTACACCTTC.

This chain uses TRBV7-9 with TRBJ2-7, with TRBD1 matching over 7 bases. The germline V gene encodes CDR1 SEHNR and CDR2 FQNEAQ (reference sequence). This CDR3 has 14 amino acids. V was pared by 5 bases and J by 2 bases, with 6 bases of the junction left unmatched. CDR3 amino acids: CASSLGTATYEQYF. The CDR3 DNA follows: TGTGCCAGCAGCCTGGGGACAGCCACCTACGAGCAGTACTTC.

The chain employs TRBV2 and TRBJ2-2; TRBD2 matches at 7 bases. CDR1 is SNHLY, CDR2 FYNNEI, per germline. J lost 5 bases, V lost 6 bases, and 9 bases had no gene match. This CDR3 is built from 15 residues. The CDR3 region is CASRSVRGSTGELFF. CDR3 DNA: TGTGCCAGCAGATCTGTGCGGGGGAGTACCGGGGAGCTGTTTTTT.

The V call is TRBV5-4, the J call TRBJ2-1, with D perhaps matching TRBD2 (6 bases). The CDR3 spans 18 residues. Germline V gene sequence: CDR1 SGHNT, CDR2 YYREEE (reference sequence). Deletions cut 5 bases from V and 1 base from J, with 22 bases between. CDR3 DNA: TGTGCCAGCAGGATCGGAGGGAATCAGGGCCTTTCCTACAATGAGCAGTTCTTC. Its translation: CASRIGGNQGLSYNEQFF.

This sequence joins TRBV10-2 and TRBJ1-3; TRBD1 matches at 8 bases. J lost 4 bases, V lost 6 bases, and 8 bases had no gene match. The CDR3 runs to 15 residues. The germline V gene encodes CDR1 WSHSY and CDR2 SAAADI. CDR3 bases: TGCGCCAGCAGACCCGGGTCAGGGGGCGGAAACACCATATATTTT. Protein: CASRPGSGGGNTIYF.

This chain links TRBV11-2 with TRBJ2-2, with 11 positions matching TRBD2. CDR1 is SGHAT, CDR2 FQNNGV, per germline. V shed 3 bases, J shed 5 bases, and the junction held 2 bases outside the gene matches. The CDR3 covers 15 residues. CDR3 DNA: TGTGCCAGCAGCTTTAGCGGGAGGGATACCGGGGAGCTGTTTTTT. Translated: CASSFSGRDTGELFF.

This rearrangement joins TRBV6-5 to TRBJ1-4; a possible D gene is TRBD1 (6 bases). Trimming took 6 bases from V and 6 from J, leaving 17 bases between them. The CDR3 length is 15 residues. Per germline, CDR1 MNHEY and CDR2 SVGAGI. In DNA, the CDR3 is TGTGCCAGCAGGCGCCGGGACAACCCATATGAAAAACTGTTTTTT. It yields the protein CASRRRDNPYEKLFF.

The rearrangement joins TRBV5-4 to TRBJ1-2; TRBD1 matches 10 bases. The germline CDR1 and CDR2 sequences are SGHNT and YYREEE (reference sequence). After removal of 5 bases from V and 4 bases from J, the junction contained 5 bases not matched to a gene. The CDR3 consists of 14 residues. In nucleotides, the CDR3 is TGTGCCAGCAGTGGTGGACAGGGGGGCTATGGCTACACCTTC. As protein: CASSGGQGGYGYTF.

This clone has only a few counts. Other DNA sequences of this sample code for an identical CDR3. The rearrangement uses TRBV5-1 and TRBJ2-7; no definite D call. The CDR3 sequence is 15 residues long. CDR1 is SGHRS, CDR2 YFSETQ, per germline. Trimming removed 1 base at V and 3 bases at J, with 14 bases between. CDR3 amino acids: CASSLSSGSSYEQYF. Here the CDR3 DNA reads TGCGCCAGCAGCTTGAGTTCGGGTTCCAGCTACGAGCAGTACTTC.

The chain carries TRBV11-2 and TRBJ1-2; a possible D gene is TRBD1 (6 bases). Trimming stripped 1 base from V and 8 bases from J, with 17 bases between. CDR1 is SGHAT and CDR2 is FQNNGV in the germline V gene. The CDR3 totals 15 residues. As DNA, the CDR3 is TGTGCCAGCAGCTTAGGGGTCACAGGGCCAATCGGCTACACCTTC. Translating gives CASSLGVTGPIGYTF.